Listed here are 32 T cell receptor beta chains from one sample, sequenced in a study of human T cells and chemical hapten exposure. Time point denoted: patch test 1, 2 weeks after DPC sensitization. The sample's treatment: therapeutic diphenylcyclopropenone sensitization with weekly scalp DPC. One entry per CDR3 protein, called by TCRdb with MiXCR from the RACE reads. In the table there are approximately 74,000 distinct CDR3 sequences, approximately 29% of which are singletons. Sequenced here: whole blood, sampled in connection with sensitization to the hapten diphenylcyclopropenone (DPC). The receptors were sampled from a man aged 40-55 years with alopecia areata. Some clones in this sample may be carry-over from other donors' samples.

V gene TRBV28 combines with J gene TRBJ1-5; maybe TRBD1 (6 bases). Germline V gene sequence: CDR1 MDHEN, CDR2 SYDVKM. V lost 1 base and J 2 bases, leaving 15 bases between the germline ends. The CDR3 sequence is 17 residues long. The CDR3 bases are TGTGCCAGCAGTTTATCCGGGGGGCTTTTTGGCAATCAGCCCCAGCATTTT. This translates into CASSLSGGLFGNQPQHF.

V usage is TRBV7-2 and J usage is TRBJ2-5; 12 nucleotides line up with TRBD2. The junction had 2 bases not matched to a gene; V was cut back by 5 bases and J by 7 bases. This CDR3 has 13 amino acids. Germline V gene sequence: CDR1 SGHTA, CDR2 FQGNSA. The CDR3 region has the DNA TGTGCCAGCAGCCGACTAGCGGGAGCGACCCAGTACTTC. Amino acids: CASSRLAGATQYF.

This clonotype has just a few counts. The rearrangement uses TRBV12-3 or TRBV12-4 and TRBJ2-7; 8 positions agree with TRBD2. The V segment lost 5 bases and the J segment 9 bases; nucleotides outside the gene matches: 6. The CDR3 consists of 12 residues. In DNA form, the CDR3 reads TGTGCCAGCAGTCCCGGGGGGGCGAGGCAGTACTTC. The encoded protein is CASSPGGARQYF.

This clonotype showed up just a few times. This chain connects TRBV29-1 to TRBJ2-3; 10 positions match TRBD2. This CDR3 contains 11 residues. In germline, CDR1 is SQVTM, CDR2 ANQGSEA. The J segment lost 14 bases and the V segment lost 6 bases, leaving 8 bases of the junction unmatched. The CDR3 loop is CSVGTSVGGYF. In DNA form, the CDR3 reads TGCAGCGTCGGGACTAGCGTTGGTGGGTATTTT.

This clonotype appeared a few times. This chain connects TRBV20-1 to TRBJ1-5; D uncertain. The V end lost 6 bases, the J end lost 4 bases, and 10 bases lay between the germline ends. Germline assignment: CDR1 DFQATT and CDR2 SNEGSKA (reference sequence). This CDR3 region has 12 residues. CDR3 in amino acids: CSALAPNQPQHF. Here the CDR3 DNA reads TGCAGTGCCCTGGCACCGAATCAGCCCCAGCATTTT.

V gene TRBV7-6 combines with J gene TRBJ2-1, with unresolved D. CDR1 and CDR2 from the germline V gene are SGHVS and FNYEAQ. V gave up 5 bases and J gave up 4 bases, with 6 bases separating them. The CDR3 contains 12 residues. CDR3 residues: CASSPRYNEQFF. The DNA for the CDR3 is TGTGCCAGCAGCCCGCGGTACAATGAGCAGTTCTTC.

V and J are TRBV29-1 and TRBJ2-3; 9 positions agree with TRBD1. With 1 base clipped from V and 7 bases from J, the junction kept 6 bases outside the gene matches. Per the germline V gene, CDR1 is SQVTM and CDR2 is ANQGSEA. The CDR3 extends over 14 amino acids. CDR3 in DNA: TGCAGCGTTGAAGGCTCCGGGACAGGGTATACGCAGTATTTT. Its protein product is CSVEGSGTGYTQYF.

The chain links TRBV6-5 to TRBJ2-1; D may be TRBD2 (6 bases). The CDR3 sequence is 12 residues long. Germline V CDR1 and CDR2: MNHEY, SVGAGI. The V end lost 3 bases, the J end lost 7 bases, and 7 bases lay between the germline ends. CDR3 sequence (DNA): TGTGCCAGCAGTTATGCGGGGAATGAGCAGTTCTTC. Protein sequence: CASSYAGNEQFF.

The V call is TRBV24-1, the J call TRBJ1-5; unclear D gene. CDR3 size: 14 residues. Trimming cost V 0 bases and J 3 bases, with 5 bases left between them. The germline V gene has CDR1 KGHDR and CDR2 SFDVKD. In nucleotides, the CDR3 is TGTGCCACCAGTGATTTGCATGACAATCAGCCCCAGCATTTT. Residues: CATSDLHDNQPQHF.

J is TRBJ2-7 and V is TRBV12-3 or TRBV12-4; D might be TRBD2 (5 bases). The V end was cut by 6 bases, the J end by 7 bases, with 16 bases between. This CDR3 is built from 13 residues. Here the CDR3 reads CASRERIRGEQYF. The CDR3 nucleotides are TGTGCCAGCAGAGAAAGGATCCGGGGTGAGCAGTACTTC.

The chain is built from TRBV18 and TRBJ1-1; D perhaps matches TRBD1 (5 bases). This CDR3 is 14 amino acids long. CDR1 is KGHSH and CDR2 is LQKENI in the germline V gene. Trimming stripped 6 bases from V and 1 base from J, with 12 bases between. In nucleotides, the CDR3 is TGTGCCAGCTCGCGCTCTAGGGGGAACACTGAAGCTTTCTTT. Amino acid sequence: CASSRSRGNTEAFF. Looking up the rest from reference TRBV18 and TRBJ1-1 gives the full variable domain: NAGVMQNPRHLVRRRGQEARLRCSPMKGHSHVYWYRQLPEEGLKFMVYLQKENIIDESGMPKERFSAEFPKEGPSILRIQQVVRGDSAAYFCASSRSRGNTEAFFGQGTRLTVV.

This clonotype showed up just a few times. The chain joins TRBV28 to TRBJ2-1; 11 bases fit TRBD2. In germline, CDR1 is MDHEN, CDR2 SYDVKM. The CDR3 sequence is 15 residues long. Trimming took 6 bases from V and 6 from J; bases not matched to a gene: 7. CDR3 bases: TGTGCCAGCAGCGCAAATAGCGGGAGGGTCAATGAGCAGTTCTTC. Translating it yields CASSANSGRVNEQFF. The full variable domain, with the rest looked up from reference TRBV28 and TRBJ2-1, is DVKVTQSSRYLVKRTGEKVFLECVQDMDHENMFWYRQDPGLGLRLIYFSYDVKMKEKGDIPEGYSVSREKKERFSLILESASTNQTSMYLCASSANSGRVNEQFFGPGTRLTVL.

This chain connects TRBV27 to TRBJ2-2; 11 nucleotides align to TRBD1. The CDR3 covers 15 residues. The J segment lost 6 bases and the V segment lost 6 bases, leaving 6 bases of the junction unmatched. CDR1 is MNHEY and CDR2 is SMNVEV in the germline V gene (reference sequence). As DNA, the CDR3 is TGTGCCAGCAGCGGACAGGGGGCTTCCGCCGGGGAGCTGTTTTTT. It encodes CASSGQGASAGELFF.

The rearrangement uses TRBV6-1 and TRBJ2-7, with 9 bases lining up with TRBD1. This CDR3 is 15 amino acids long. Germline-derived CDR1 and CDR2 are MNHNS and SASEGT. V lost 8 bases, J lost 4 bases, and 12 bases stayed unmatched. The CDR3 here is CASLTWGTGMYEQYF. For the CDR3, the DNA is TGTGCCAGCCTCACCTGGGGGACAGGGATGTACGAGCAGTACTTC.

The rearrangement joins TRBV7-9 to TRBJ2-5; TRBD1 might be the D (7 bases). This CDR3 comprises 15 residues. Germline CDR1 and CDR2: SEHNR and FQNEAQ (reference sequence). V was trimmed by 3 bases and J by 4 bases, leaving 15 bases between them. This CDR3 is CASSLDGGQRETQYF. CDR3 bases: TGTGCCAGCAGCTTGGACGGGGGACAGCGAGAGACCCAGTACTTC.

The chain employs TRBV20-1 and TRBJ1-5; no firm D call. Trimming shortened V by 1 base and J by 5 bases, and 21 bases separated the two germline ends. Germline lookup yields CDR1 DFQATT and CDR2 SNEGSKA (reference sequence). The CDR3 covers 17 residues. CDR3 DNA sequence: TGCAGTGCTAGAGGAATTCCGGGAGCAGGCTCCTATCAGCCCCAGCATTTT. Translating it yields CSARGIPGAGSYQPQHF.

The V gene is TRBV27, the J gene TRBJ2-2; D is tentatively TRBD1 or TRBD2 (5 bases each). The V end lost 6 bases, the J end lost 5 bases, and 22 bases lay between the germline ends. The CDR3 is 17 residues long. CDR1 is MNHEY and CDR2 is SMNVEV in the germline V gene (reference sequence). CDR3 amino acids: CASSLEPGGGATGELFF. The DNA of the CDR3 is TGTGCCAGCAGCTTGGAGCCTGGAGGTGGGGCAACCGGGGAGCTGTTTTTT.

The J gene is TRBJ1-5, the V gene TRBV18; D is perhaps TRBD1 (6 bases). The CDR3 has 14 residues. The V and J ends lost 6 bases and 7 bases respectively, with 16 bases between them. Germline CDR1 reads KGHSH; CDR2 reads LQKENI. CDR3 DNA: TGTGCCAGCTCCATCAGGGGTGGGGCGCAGCCCCAGCATTTT. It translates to CASSIRGGAQPQHF.

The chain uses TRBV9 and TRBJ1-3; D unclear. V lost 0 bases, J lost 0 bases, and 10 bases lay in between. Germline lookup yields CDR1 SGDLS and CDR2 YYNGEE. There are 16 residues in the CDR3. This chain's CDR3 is CASSVEGRISGNTIYF. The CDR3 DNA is TGTGCCAGCAGCGTAGAGGGCAGGATCTCTGGAAACACCATATATTTT.

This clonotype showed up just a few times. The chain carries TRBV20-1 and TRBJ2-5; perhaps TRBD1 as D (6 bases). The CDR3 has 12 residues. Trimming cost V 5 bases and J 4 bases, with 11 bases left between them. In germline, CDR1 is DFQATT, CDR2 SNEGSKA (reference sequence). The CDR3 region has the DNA TGCAGTGCTCCAAGGGGGAGAGAGACCCAGTACTTC. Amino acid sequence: CSAPRGRETQYF.

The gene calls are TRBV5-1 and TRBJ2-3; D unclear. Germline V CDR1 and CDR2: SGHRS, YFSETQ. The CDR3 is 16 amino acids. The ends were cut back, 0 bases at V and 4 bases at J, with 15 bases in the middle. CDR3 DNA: TGCGCCAGCAGCTTGGGGCAGCAGCAGACGGCAGATACGCAGTATTTT. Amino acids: CASSLGQQQTADTQYF.

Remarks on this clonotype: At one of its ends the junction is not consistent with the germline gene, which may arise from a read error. The CDR3 bases are TGTGCCAGTAGCATAGACAGGGCGGACGAGCAGTACTTC. Amino acid sequence: CASSIDRADEQYF. V usage is TRBV19 and J usage is TRBJ2-7, with 7 bases identical to TRBD1. Germline V gene sequence: CDR1 LNHDA, CDR2 SQIVND (reference sequence). The CDR3 length is 13 residues.

CDR3 region: CASSRGTGALGNTIYF. CDR3 DNA: TGTGCCAGCAGCCGCGGGACAGGGGCTCTTGGAAACACCATATATTTT. The V gene is TRBV7-9, the J gene TRBJ1-3, with 10 bases matching TRBD1. The germline CDR1 and CDR2 sequences are SEHNR and FQNEAQ (reference sequence). The CDR3 is made up of 16 amino acids. V lost 5 bases and J lost 3; bases outside the gene matches: 7.

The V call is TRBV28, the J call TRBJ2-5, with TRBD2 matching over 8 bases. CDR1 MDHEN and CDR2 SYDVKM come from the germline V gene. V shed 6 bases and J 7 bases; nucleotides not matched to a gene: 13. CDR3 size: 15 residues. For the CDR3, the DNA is TGTGCCAGCAGCAAAGGGACGGGAGGGCCAGGGACCCAGTACTTC. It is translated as CASSKGTGGPGTQYF.

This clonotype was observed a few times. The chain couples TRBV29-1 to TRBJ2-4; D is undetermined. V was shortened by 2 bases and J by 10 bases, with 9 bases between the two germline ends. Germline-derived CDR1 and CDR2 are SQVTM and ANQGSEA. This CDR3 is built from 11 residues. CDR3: CSVEKALIQYF. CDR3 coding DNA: TGCAGCGTTGAAAAAGCACTGATTCAGTACTTC.

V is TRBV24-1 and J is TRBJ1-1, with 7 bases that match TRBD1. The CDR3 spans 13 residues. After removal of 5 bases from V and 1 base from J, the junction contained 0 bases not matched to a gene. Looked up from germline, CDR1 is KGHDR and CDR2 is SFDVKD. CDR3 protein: CATSGQGNTEAFF. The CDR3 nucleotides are TGTGCCACCAGTGGACAGGGGAACACTGAAGCTTTCTTT.

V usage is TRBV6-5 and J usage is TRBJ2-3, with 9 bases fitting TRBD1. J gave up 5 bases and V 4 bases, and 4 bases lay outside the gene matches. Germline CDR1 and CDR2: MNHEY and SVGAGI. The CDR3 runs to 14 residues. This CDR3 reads CASSFDRGGDTQYF. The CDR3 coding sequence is TGTGCCAGCAGTTTCGACAGGGGGGGAGATACGCAGTATTTT.

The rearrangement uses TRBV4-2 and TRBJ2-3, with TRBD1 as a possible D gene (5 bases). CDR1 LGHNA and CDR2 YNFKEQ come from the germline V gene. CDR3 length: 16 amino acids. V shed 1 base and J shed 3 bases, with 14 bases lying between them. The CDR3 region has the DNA TGTGCCAGCAGCCAAGGGGCAGGGATACAAACAGATACGCAGTATTTT. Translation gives CASSQGAGIQTDTQYF.

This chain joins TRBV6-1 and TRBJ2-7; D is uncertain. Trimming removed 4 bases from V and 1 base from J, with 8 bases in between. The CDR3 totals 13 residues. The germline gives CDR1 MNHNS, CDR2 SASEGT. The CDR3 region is CASSGDGSYEQYF. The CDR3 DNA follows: TGTGCCAGCAGTGGTGACGGTTCCTACGAGCAGTACTTC.

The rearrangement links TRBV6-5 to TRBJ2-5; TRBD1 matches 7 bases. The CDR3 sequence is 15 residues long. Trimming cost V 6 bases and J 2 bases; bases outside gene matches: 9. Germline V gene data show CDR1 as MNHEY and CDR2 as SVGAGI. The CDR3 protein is CASRPFDREQETQYF. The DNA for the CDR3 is TGTGCCAGCAGACCCTTCGACAGGGAGCAAGAGACCCAGTACTTC.

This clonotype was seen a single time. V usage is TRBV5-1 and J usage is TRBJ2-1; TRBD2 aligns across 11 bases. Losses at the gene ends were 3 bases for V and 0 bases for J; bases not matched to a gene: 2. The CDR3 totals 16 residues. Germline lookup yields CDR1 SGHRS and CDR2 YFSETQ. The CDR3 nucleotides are TGCGCCAGCAGCTCGGGACTAGCGGCCTCCTACAATGAGCAGTTCTTC. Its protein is CASSSGLAASYNEQFF.

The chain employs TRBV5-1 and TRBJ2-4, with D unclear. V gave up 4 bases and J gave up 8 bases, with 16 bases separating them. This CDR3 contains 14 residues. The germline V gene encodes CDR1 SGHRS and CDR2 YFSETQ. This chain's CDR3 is CASSQPISGDIQYF. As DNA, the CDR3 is TGCGCCAGCAGCCAACCTATAAGTGGAGACATTCAGTACTTC.